The clone carrying this TCR beta chain was recorded once. The data derive from a study of cytomegalovirus exposure and HLA in healthy donors. Per the germline V gene, CDR1 is MRHNA and CDR2 is SNTAGT. V was shortened by 10 bases and J by 4 bases, with 18 bases between the two germline ends. CDR3 size: 14 residues. In the PCR, 60 Vbeta and 13 Jbeta primers were used. TCRdb's copy holds only in-frame clones and misses some; the assay was immunoSEQ multiplex PCR. The sample records over 85,000 clones, around four fifths being singletons. Sequencing was done on a sample of PBMCs. This receptor was taken from a man between 25 and 39 years old in good health and CMV-seropositive. The chain joins TRBV6-4 to TRBJ2-3; D is possibly TRBD2 (7 bases). DNA of the CDR3: TGTGCCACGTCCCCTAGGGGGGGATCAGATACGCAGTATTTT. Amino acids: CATSPRGGSDTQYF.